This entry lists 19 T cell receptor beta chains sequenced from one sample in a study of regulatory T cells in long-lasting Graves disease. Assembly of TCR beta libraries relied on iRepertoire HTBI primers together with Arm-PCR of CDR3 regions. One entry per CDR3 protein, called by TCRdb with MiXCR from the multiplex PCR reads. The table includes approximately 300,000 distinct CDR3 sequences, under 20% detected once. Time point of the sample: newly diagnosed GD, antithyroid drugs for less than 3 months. Making the TCR library involved RNA that had been extracted from PBMCs. Material: peripheral blood mononuclear cells (PBMCs), obtained at new diagnosis, from a patient treated with antithyroid drugs. The receptors derive from a female donor with Graves disease.

This clonotype was counted only a few times. The chain has TRBV5-6 and TRBJ2-3; D ambiguous. The CDR3 consists of 12 residues. Germline V gives CDR1 SGHDT, CDR2 YYEEEE. V was clipped by 4 bases and J by 5 bases, with 8 bases between them. This chain's CDR3 is CASSEYVDTQYF. The CDR3 coding sequence is TGTGCCAGCAGCGAGTATGTAGATACGCAGTATTTT.

This clonotype was observed many times. This chain uses TRBV28 with TRBJ2-5; D is tentatively TRBD1 or TRBD2 (6 bases each). CDR1 is MDHEN, CDR2 SYDVKM, per germline. V lost 5 bases and J lost 5, with 15 bases in between. The CDR3 is 14 residues long. The CDR3 spells CASSLRRRGETQYF. CDR3 DNA: TGTGCCAGCAGTCTCCGGCGGAGGGGGGAGACCCAGTACTTC.

This clonotype turned up a few times. The gene calls are TRBV5-4 and TRBJ2-1; D could derive from TRBD1 or TRBD2 (6 bases each). V lost 1 base to trimming and J lost 2 bases, with 13 bases between them. CDR3 size: 16 residues. CDR1 SGHNT and CDR2 YYREEE come from the germline V gene (reference sequence). CDR3 residues: CASSLWGRDPYNEQFF. The CDR3 DNA reads as TGTGCCAGCAGCTTGTGGGGGCGGGATCCCTACAATGAGCAGTTCTTC.

Many counts were recorded for this clonotype. The rearrangement uses TRBV29-1 and TRBJ2-3, with D possibly being TRBD1 (6 bases). V lost 5 bases to trimming and J lost 3 bases, with 21 bases between them. Germline lookup yields CDR1 SQVTM and CDR2 ANQGSEA. There are 16 residues in the CDR3. The CDR3 nucleotides read TGCAGCGTTCACGCACAGGGCCCCGCGGGTACAGATACGCAGTATTTT. Protein sequence: CSVHAQGPAGTDTQYF.

This clonotype was seen only a few times. One end of the junction does not line up with germline, which may come from a read error. The V gene is TRBV7-7, the J gene TRBJ2-7; 8 nucleotides agree with TRBD1. Germline-derived CDR1 and CDR2 are SSHAT and FNYEAQ (reference sequence). There are 15 residues in the CDR3. CDR3 DNA sequence: TGTGCTAGCAGCTTAAATGACAGGGGATCTTACGAGCAGTACTTC. This translates into CASSLNDRGSYEQYF.

This chain connects TRBV7-9 to TRBJ1-6; D is ambiguous. Germline CDR1 and CDR2: SEHNR and FQNEAQ (reference sequence). Trimming took 1 base from V and 0 from J, leaving 10 bases between them. CDR3 length: 17 amino acids. In DNA, the CDR3 is TGTGCCAGCAGCTTAGACGGATCGAGCTCCTATAATTCACCCCTCCACTTT. Translating it yields CASSLDGSSSYNSPLHF.

This clonotype was seen ten or more times. The CDR3 DNA sequence: TGTGCCAGCAGCTTAGGGACCCTAATTATGGGCTACACCTTC. Residues: CASSLGTLIMGYTF. The chain uses TRBV11-2 and TRBJ1-2; unclear D gene. The V end was cut by 1 base, the J end by 8 bases, with 14 bases between. The CDR3 consists of 14 residues. Germline CDR1 SGHAT, CDR2 FQNNGV. Filled out from reference TRBV11-2 and TRBJ1-2, the complete variable domain reads EAGVAQSPRYKIIEKRQSVAFWCNPISGHATLYWYQQILGQGPKLLIQFQNNGVVDDSQLPKDRFSAERLKGVDSTLKIQPAKLEDSAVYLCASSLGTLIMGYTFGSGTRLTVV.

This clonotype was recorded many times. V usage is TRBV12-3 or TRBV12-4 and J usage is TRBJ2-1; 10 nucleotides agree with TRBD2. V shed 3 bases, J shed 3 bases, and the junction held 14 bases outside the gene matches. CDR3 length equals 19 residues. CDR3 residues: CASSLTLASGSANYNEQFF. CDR3 coding DNA: TGTGCCAGCAGTTTGACGTTGGCTAGCGGGAGTGCCAACTACAATGAGCAGTTCTTC.

The sample holds many counts of this clonotype. J is TRBJ2-5 and V is TRBV5-6, with D possibly being TRBD1 or TRBD2 (5 bases each). The CDR3 runs 13 residues. Trimming took off 4 bases at V and 1 base at J, with 8 bases between the two ends. In germline, CDR1 is SGHDT, CDR2 YYEEEE. The CDR3 nucleotides read TGTGCCAGCAGCCCGGGGACCCAAGAGACCCAGTACTTC. It yields the protein CASSPGTQETQYF.

In its sample, this clonotype was seen many times. V and J are TRBV28 and TRBJ1-2; D may be TRBD1 (6 bases). This CDR3 spans 13 amino acids. Germline CDR1 MDHEN, CDR2 SYDVKM. V lost 6 bases, J lost 5 bases, and 13 bases lay in between. The CDR3 bases are TGTGCCAGCAGCCGGGACAAGGTGTATGGCTACACCTTC. It yields the protein CASSRDKVYGYTF.

Note on this clonotype: This may arise from a read error, as a much more abundant clone is one base away. Likely a read error: the CDR3 ends without its conserved phenylalanine or tryptophan. The chain links TRBV2 to TRBJ2-7; TRBD1 or TRBD2 may be the D gene (5 bases each). Germline CDR1 SNHLY, CDR2 FYNNEI. V lost 4 bases, J lost 2 bases, and 12 bases lay in between. The CDR3 is 14 amino acids. The CDR3 coding sequence is TGTGCCAGCAGTGGACGGGACGGCCCCTACGAGCAGTACCTC. Translating gives CASSGRDGPYEQYL.

This chain links TRBV5-1 with TRBJ1-5, with D perhaps TRBD1 (5 bases). The CDR3 has 17 amino acids. The germline gives CDR1 SGHRS, CDR2 YFSETQ. The germline V and J ends were trimmed by 0 bases and 1 base, with 14 bases remaining between them. The CDR3 bases are TGCGCCAGCAGCTTGGAATTTGGGGGATCGAGCAATCAGCCCCAGCATTTT. Residues: CASSLEFGGSSNQPQHF. Based on the CDR3 plus reference TRBV5-1 and TRBJ1-5, the full variable domain is KAGVTQTPRYLIKTRGQQVTLSCSPISGHRSVSWYQQTPGQGLQFLFEYFSETQRNKGNFPGRFSGRQFSNSRSEMNVSTLELGDSALYLCASSLEFGGSSNQPQHFGDGTRLSIL.

V and J are TRBV27 and TRBJ2-1, with 12 bases identical to TRBD2. Germline values: CDR1 MNHEY, CDR2 SMNVEV (reference sequence). There are 15 residues in the CDR3. The ends lost 6 bases at V and 5 bases at J; junction bases unmatched: 5. This CDR3 reads CASSIRLAGDNEQFF. The CDR3, as DNA: TGTGCCAGCAGCATCCGACTAGCGGGGGACAATGAGCAGTTCTTC.

In this sample, this clonotype turned up many times. This chain's CDR3 is CASKAPGGVGAKNIQYF. CDR3 in DNA: TGTGCCAGCAAAGCCCCAGGGGGCGTCGGAGCCAAAAACATTCAGTACTTC. The chain links TRBV28 to TRBJ2-4; 8 positions agree with TRBD1. The CDR3 runs 17 residues. The V and J ends lost 7 bases and 0 bases, in that order; junction bases with no gene match: 11. Germline V gene sequence: CDR1 MDHEN, CDR2 SYDVKM.

This clonotype was detected once. The rearrangement joins TRBV10-3 to TRBJ2-3; 7 bases are shared with TRBD1. The V gene end was trimmed by 3 bases and the J gene end by 3 bases; junction bases not matched to a gene: 12. This CDR3 has 17 amino acids. From germline, CDR1 is ENHRY and CDR2 SYGVKD. The CDR3 DNA reads as TGTGCCATCAGTGACCGGGACAGCGGCCTTAGAACAGATACGCAGTATTTT. This gives the protein CAISDRDSGLRTDTQYF.

This clonotype showed up many times. V and J are TRBV6-5 and TRBJ2-2, with 9 bases fitting TRBD2. Trimming cost V 4 bases and J 2 bases; bases outside gene matches: 5. The CDR3 has 16 amino acids. Germline V lookup: CDR1 MNHEY, CDR2 SVGAGI. The CDR3 loop reads CASSSRLAANTGELFF. The CDR3 DNA reads as TGTGCCAGCAGTTCCCGACTAGCGGCTAACACCGGGGAGCTGTTTTTT.

This clonotype was seen repeatedly, ten times or more. The chain is built from TRBV12-5 and TRBJ2-5; 10 positions agree with TRBD1. The V gene end was trimmed by 6 bases and the J gene end by 4 bases; junction bases not matched to a gene: 8. The germline CDR1 and CDR2 sequences are LGHNT and FRNRAP. The CDR3 is made up of 15 amino acids. The CDR3 loop is CASGPDRGIPETQYF. The CDR3 DNA reads TGTGCTAGTGGCCCGGACAGGGGGATCCCAGAGACCCAGTACTTC. Full variable domain (rest looked up from reference TRBV12-5 and TRBJ2-5): DARVTQTPRHKVTEMGQEVTMRCQPILGHNTVFWYRQTMMQGLELLAYFRNRAPLDDSGMPKDRFSAEMPDATLATLKIQPSEPRDSAVYFCASGPDRGIPETQYFGPGTRLLVL.

V gene TRBV5-1 combines with J gene TRBJ2-2, with D perhaps TRBD1 or TRBD2 (5 bases each). Germline assignment: CDR1 SGHRS and CDR2 YFSETQ. Trimming took off 4 bases at V and 8 bases at J, with 15 bases between the two ends. This CDR3 region has 14 residues. The CDR3 protein is CASSPEGPSGELFF. CDR3 bases: TGCGCCAGCAGCCCCGAGGGGCCCTCGGGGGAGCTGTTTTTT.

This clonotype was detected a few times. CDR3 sequence: CASGLTDTIYF. CDR3 in DNA: TGTGCTAGTGGCTTGACTGACACCATATATTTT. This chain joins TRBV12-5 and TRBJ1-3, with D hard to call. The V end was cut by 6 bases, the J end by 8 bases, with 8 bases between. The CDR3 runs to 11 residues. CDR1 is LGHNT, CDR2 FRNRAP, per germline. The full variable domain, rest sourced from reference TRBV12-5 and TRBJ1-3, is DARVTQTPRHKVTEMGQEVTMRCQPILGHNTVFWYRQTMMQGLELLAYFRNRAPLDDSGMPKDRFSAEMPDATLATLKIQPSEPRDSAVYFCASGLTDTIYFGEGSWLTVV.